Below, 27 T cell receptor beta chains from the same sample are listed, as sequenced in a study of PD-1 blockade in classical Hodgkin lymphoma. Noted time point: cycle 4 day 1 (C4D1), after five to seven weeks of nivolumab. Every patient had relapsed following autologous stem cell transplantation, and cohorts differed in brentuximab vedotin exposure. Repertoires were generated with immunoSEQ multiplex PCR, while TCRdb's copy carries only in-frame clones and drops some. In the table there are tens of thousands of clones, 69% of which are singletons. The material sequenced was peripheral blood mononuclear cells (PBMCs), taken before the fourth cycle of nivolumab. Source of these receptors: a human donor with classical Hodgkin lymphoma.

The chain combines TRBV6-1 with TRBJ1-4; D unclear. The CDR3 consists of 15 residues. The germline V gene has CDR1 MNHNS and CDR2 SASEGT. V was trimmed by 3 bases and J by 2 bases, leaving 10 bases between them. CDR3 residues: CASSDQGMTNEKLFF. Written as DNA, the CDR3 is TGTGCCAGCAGTGACCAAGGGATGACTAATGAAAAACTGTTTTTT.

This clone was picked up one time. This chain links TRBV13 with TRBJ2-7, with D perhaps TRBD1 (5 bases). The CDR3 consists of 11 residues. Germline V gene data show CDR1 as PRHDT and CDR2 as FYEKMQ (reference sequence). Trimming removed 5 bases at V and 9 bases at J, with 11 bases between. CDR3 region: CASSIQGGQYF. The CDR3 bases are TGTGCCAGCAGCATTCAGGGCGGGCAGTACTTC.

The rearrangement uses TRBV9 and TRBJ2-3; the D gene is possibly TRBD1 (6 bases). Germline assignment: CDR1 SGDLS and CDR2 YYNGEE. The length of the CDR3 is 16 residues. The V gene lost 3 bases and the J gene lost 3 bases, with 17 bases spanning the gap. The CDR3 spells CASSAKLTGITDTQYF. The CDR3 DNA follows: TGTGCCAGCAGCGCAAAGCTGACAGGAATTACAGATACGCAGTATTTT.

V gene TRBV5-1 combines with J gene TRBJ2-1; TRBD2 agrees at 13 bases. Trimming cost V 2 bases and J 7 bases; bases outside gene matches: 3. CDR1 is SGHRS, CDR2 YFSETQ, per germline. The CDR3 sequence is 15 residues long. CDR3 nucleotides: TGCGCCAGCAGCTTACTAGCGGGGGGGCGTAATGAGCAGTTCTTC. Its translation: CASSLLAGGRNEQFF.

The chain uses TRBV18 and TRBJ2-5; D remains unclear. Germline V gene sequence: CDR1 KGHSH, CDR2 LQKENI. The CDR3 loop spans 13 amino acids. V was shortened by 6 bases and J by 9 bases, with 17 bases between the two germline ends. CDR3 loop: CASSAKVGSAQYF. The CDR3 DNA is TGTGCCAGCTCGGCAAAGGTGGGTTCGGCCCAGTACTTC.

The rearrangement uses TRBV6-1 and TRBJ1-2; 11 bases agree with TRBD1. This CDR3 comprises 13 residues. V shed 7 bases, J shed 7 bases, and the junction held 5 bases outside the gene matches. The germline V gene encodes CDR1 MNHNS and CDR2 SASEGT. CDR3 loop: CASTGQGAAGYTF. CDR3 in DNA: TGTGCCAGCACTGGACAGGGGGCAGCTGGCTACACCTTC.

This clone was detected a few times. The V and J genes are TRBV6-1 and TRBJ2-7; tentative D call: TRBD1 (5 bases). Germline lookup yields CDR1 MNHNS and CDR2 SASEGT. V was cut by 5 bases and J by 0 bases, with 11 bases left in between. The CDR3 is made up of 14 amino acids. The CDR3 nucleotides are TGTGCCAGCAGTTTGACAGTTTCCTCCTACGAGCAGTACTTC. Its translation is CASSLTVSSYEQYF.

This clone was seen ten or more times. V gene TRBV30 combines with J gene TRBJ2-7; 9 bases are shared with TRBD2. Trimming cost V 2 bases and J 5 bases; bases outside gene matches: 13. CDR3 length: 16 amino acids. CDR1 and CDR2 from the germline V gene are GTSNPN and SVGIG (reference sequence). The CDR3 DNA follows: TGTGCCTGGAGTTCAAGCTCTAGCGGGGAGACTCACGAGCAGTACTTC. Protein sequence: CAWSSSSSGETHEQYF.

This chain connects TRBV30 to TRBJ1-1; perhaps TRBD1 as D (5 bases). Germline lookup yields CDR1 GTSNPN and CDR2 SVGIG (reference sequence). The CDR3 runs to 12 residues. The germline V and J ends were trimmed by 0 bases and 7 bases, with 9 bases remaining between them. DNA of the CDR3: TGTGCCTGGAGTGTGGGGCCTTTTGAAGCTTTCTTT. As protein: CAWSVGPFEAFF. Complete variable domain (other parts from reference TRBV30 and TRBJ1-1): SQTIHQWPATLVQPVGSPLSLECTVEGTSNPNLYWYRQAAGRGLQLLFYSVGIGQISSEVPQNLSASRPQDRQFILSSKKLLLSDSGFYLCAWSVGPFEAFFGQGTRLTVV.

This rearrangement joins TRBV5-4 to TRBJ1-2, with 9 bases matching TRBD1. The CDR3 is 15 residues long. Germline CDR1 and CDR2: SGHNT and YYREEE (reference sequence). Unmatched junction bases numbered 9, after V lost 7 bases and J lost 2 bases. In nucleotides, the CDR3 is TGTGCCAGCGGAACCCTCGGGACAGGGAACTATGGCTACACCTTC. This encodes CASGTLGTGNYGYTF.

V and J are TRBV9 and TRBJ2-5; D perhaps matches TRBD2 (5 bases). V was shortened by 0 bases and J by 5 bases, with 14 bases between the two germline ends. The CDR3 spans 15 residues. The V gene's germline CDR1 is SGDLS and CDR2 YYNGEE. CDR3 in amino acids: CASSVDPVGEETQYF. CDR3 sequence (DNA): TGTGCCAGCAGCGTAGACCCAGTGGGAGAGGAGACCCAGTACTTC.

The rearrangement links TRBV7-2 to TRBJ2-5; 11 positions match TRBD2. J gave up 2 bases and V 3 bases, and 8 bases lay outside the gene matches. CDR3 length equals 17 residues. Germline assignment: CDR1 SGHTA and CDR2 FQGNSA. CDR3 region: CASSLGPSGGPQETQYF. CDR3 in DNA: TGTGCCAGCAGCTTGGGTCCTAGCGGGGGGCCTCAAGAGACCCAGTACTTC.

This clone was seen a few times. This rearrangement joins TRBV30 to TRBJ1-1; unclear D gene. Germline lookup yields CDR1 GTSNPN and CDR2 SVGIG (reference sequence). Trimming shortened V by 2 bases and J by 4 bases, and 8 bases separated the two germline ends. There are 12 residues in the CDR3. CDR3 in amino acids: CAWSRTGTEAFF. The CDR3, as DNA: TGTGCCTGGAGTCGGACGGGCACTGAAGCTTTCTTT.

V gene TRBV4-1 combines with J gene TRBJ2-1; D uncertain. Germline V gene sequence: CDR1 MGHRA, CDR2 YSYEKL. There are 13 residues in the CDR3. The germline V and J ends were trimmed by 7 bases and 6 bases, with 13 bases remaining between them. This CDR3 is CASTETPGNEQFF. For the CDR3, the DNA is TGCGCCAGCACCGAGACTCCAGGCAATGAGCAGTTCTTC.

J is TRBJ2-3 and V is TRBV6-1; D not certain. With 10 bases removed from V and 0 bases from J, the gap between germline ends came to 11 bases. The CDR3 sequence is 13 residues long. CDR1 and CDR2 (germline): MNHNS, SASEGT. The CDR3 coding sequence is TGTGCCACCAAAGAGGAGAGCACAGATACGCAGTATTTT. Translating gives CATKEESTDTQYF.

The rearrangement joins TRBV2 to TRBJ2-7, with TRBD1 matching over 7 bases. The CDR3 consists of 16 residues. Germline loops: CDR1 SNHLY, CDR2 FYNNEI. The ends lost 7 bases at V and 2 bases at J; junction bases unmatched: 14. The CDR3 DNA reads TGTGCCAGCATCCCTAACCCTTGGGACAGTACCTACGAGCAGTACTTC. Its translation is CASIPNPWDSTYEQYF.

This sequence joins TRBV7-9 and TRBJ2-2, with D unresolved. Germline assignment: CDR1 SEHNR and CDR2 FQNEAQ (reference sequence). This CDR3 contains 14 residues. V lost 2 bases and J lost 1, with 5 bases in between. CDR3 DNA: TGTGCCAGCAGCTTATCAGAGAACACCGGGGAGCTGTTTTTT. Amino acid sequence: CASSLSENTGELFF.

The chain's CDR3 is CASSLAPLGTGAFLDTQYF. The CDR3 DNA is TGTGCCAGCAGCTTAGCTCCACTGGGGACAGGTGCCTTCTTAGATACGCAGTATTTT. The chain employs TRBV11-2 and TRBJ2-3, with 8 bases identical to TRBD1. This CDR3 has 19 amino acids. After removal of 1 base from V and 5 bases from J, the junction contained 17 bases not matched to a gene. CDR1 is SGHAT and CDR2 is FQNNGV in the germline V gene.

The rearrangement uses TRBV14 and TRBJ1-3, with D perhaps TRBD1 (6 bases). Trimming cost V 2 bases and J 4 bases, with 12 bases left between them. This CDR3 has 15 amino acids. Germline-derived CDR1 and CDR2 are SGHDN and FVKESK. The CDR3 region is CASSQRQDSGNTIYF. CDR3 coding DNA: TGTGCCAGCAGCCAAAGACAGGACTCGGGAAACACCATATATTTT.

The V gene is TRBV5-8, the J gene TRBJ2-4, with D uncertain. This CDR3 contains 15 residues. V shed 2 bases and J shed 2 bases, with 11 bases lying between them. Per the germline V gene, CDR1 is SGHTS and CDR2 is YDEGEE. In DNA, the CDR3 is TGTGCCAGCAGCTTTCGCCAGCTCTCCAAAAACATTCAGTACTTC. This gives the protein CASSFRQLSKNIQYF.

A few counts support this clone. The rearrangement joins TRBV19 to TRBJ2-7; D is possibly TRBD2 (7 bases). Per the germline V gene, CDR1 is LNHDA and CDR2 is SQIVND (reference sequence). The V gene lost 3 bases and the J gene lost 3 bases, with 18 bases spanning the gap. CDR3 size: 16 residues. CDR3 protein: CASSILRGAPIYEQYF. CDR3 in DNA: TGTGCCAGTAGTATTCTCCGGGGGGCCCCTATCTACGAGCAGTACTTC. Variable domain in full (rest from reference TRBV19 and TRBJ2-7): DGGITQSPKYLFRKEGQNVTLSCEQNLNHDAMYWYRQDPGQGLRLIYYSQIVNDFQKGDIAEGYSVSREKKESFPLTVTSAQKNPTAFYLCASSILRGAPIYEQYFGPGTRLTVT.

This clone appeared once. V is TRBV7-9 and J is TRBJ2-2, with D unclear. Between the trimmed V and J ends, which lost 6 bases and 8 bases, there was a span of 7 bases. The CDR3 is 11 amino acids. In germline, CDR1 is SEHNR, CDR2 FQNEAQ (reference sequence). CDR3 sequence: CASSWLGELFF. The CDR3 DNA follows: TGTGCCAGCAGTTGGTTAGGGGAGCTGTTTTTT.

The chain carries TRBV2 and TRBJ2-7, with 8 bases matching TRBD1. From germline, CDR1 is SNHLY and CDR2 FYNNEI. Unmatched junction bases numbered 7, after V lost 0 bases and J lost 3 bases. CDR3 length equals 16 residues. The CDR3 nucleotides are TGTGCCAGCAGTGAAGCGTGGACAGGGAAAGGCTACGAGCAGTACTTC. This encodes CASSEAWTGKGYEQYF.

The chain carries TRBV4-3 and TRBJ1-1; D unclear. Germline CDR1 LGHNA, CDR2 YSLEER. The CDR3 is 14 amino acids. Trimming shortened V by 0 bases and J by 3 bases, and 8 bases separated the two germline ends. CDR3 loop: CASSQDAGYTEAFF. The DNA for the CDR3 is TGCGCCAGCAGCCAAGATGCGGGTTACACTGAAGCTTTCTTT.

CDR3 sequence reads: CASEAKGTGQTDTQYF. The CDR3 DNA reads TGTGCCAGTGAAGCGAAGGGGACAGGCCAAACAGATACGCAGTATTTT. This rearrangement joins TRBV2 to TRBJ2-3, with 8 bases aligning to TRBD1. Germline V gene data show CDR1 as SNHLY and CDR2 as FYNNEI. V gave up 9 bases and J gave up 3 bases; unmatched junction bases: 14. CDR3 size: 16 residues.

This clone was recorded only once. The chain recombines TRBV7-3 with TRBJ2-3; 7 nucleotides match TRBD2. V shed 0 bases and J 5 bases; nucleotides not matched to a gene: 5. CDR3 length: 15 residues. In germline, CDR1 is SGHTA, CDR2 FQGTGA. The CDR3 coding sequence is TGTGCCAGCAGCTTAACCCGCGGGGGTGGAGATACGCAGTATTTT. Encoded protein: CASSLTRGGGDTQYF.

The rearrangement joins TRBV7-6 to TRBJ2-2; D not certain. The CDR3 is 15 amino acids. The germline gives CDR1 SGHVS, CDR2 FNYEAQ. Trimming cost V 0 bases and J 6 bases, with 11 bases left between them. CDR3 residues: CASSLASNGAGELFF. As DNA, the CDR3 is TGTGCCAGCAGCTTAGCGAGCAATGGGGCCGGGGAGCTGTTTTTT.